This TCR beta chain derives from a study of T cells after yellow fever vaccination. Notes on the study in general: Repertoires sorted by FACS could include abundant clonotypes that are contaminants from the bulk population.

This clonotype was counted ten times or more. Its specificity is not known. The CDR3 contains 17 residues. Germline assignment: CDR1 LGHNA and CDR2 YSLEER. J lost 5 bases, V lost 1 base, and 8 bases had no gene match. Generation of TCR cDNA used 5'RACE template switching (which added a universal primer site and UMIs). TCRdb reanalysed the 5' RACE reads using MiXCR and keeps one entry per CDR3 protein. In the table there are about 360,000 distinct CDR3 sequences, 6.2% of which are singletons. The receptor was isolated from a man between 25 and 39 years old who received the YFV17D yellow fever vaccine. The chain links TRBV4-3 to TRBJ1-6, with 7 bases lining up with TRBD1. The input for sequencing was PBMCs, taken 5 days after the yellow fever booster vaccination. The CDR3 reads CASSQVLTGIHNSPLHF. The CDR3 DNA reads as TGCGCCAGCAGCCAAGTGCTGACAGGGATCCATAATTCACCCCTCCACTTT.